This T cell receptor (beta chain) came from a study of OX40 agonist ivuxolimab in advanced cancers. Clones were read by immunoSEQ multiplex PCR, and TCRdb kept only the in-frame ones, dropping some. Of 50,000 to 60,000 clones detected, approximately 86% appear once; the ten largest clones hold more than 13%. Germline lookup yields CDR1 GTSNPN and CDR2 SVGIG (reference sequence). The CDR3 sequence is 14 residues long. The junction had 5 bases not matched to a gene; V was cut back by 0 bases and J by 7 bases. V gene TRBV30 combines with J gene TRBJ2-1; 8 bases are a match to TRBD1. This specimen consisted of CD4+ or CD8+ T cells sorted from blood, obtained in a trial of the OX40 agonist ivuxolimab. The sequence came from an adult with an advanced solid tumor such as melanoma, head and neck, liver or kidney cancer. CDR3: CAWSVGQGRNEQFF. The CDR3 nucleotides are TGTGCCTGGAGTGTTGGACAGGGTCGGAATGAGCAGTTCTTC.